This T cell receptor beta chain was identified in a study of T cell responses to AZD1222 COVID-19 vaccine. General study results and limits: Researchers report vaccine-associated CD4 TCRs spanning spike, with dominance at 160-218 and 743-854. Increased Spike-specific TCR breadth and depth were observed after two AZD1222 doses.

Measured with immunoSEQ multiplex PCR; TCRdb has only the in-frame clones, and not every one. Among approximately 150,000 clones listed, 80% to 95% were seen once. J lost 3 bases, V lost 0 bases, and 5 bases had no gene match. Per the germline V gene, CDR1 is SGHRS and CDR2 is YFSETQ. The length of the CDR3 is 15 residues. A word on this clone: The antigen remains undetermined.

Second-dose intervals near 4 or 12 weeks were combined. The source of this sequence is an adult who received the AZD1222 COVID-19 vaccine. The material sequenced was peripheral blood, taken 28 days after the second AZD1222 dose. This chain links TRBV5-1 with TRBJ1-2, with 7 nucleotides matching TRBD1. The CDR3 sequence: CASSLAPGQYYGYTF. The CDR3 DNA is TGCGCCAGCAGCTTGGCGCCGGGACAGTACTATGGCTACACCTTC.